This T cell receptor beta chain appears in the sequencing data of a study of blood T cell repertoires in COVID-19. This clone occurred once. Trimming left V 2 bases short and J 3 bases short, with 5 bases between. The CDR3 runs to 12 residues. CDR1 KGHSH and CDR2 LQKENI come from the germline V gene. The protocol was immunoSEQ multiplex PCR, while the TCRdb copy is restricted to in-frame clones and leaves out a portion. The repertoire has some 270,000 clones, about 89% of them found once; the top ten carry 2% to 2.5%. The sequenced material came from peripheral blood. The chain carries TRBV18 and TRBJ2-7; D is uncertain. The sequence derives from a man aged 50-60 years with acute or convalescent COVID-19. CDR3 sequence (DNA): TGTGCCAGCTCACCAACGGTCTACGAGCAGTACTTC. This sequence encodes CASSPTVYEQYF.